This T cell receptor beta chain was captured in a study of cytomegalovirus exposure and HLA in healthy donors (dated by TCRdb to 2016 to 2017). As for the study more broadly: An earlier analysis of approximately 640 of the donors reported 276 Gb of sequence data and roughly 100 million unique TCR beta sequences from 190 million or so T cells. An early release that covered 500 to 800 HLA-typed donors contained approximately 320 gigabases of sequencing data and 75 million to 100 million unique TCR sequences. The genetic ancestry cluster associated with self-reported Caucasian donors included 80% to 90% of the 398 genotyped donors. The study aimed to test whether signatures of past pathogen exposure could be identified by cataloging public T cell receptors. The study profiled the T cell repertoires of around 700 subjects by immunosequencing and related them to cytomegalovirus serostatus. Besides the first cohort of more than 650 subjects, a separate validation cohort made up of around 120 different subjects was used. To predict cytomegalovirus infection status, the study combined high-throughput TCR immunosequencing, statistical association of individual TCRs with disease status, and machine learning. A later analysis re-examined previously published TCR beta repertoires from over 500 donors and added high-resolution HLA genotyping to investigate patterns of TCR occurrence. In the later analysis, no new phenotypic data were used to find candidate immune exposures; instead, reliance was placed on TCR beta sequences and their occurrence across donors. An earlier analysis of nearly 600 of the donors applied high-throughput TCR beta sequencing to assess whether each TCR beta V gene segment acted as functional or pseudogenic. Donor age, sex, ethnicity and CMV serostatus were collected together with the repertoire data. In a later genetic analysis, genome-wide SNP genotypes for about three fifths of the roughly 670 donors were used, and that subset was treated as a discovery cohort. All discovery cohort repertoires had been generated on a single sequencing platform. Both class I and class II loci were covered by HLA typing, at four-digit resolution. Typing coverage varied by locus: about 629-630 donors for A, B, C, DRB1 and DQB1; roughly 520 for DQA1; more than 600 for DPA1; 450 to 480 for DPB1. Roughly five DR-DQ haplotypes were treated as single units for association and clustering because of strong linkage in the cohort. Among several hundred genotyped donors of the cohort, an average of roughly 230,000 unique TCR beta nucleotide sequences was sequenced per donor, of which about 18% were non-productive.

The library came from the immunoSEQ multiplex PCR assay. A mixture of 60 forward primers for TCR Vbeta segments and 13 reverse primers for TCR Jbeta segments was used in the multiplex PCR. The CDR3 region of rearranged TCR beta genes was amplified from genomic DNA with a multiplex PCR assay. Amplified TCR beta libraries were sequenced as 87-base-pair reads on the Illumina HiSeq System. Per the authors' processing: Across the 500 to 700 repertoires, a later analysis counted approximately 83 million unique TCR beta chains, 9.5 million to 13 million of which were shared by at least two donors. To remove PCR and sequencing errors, raw reads were error-corrected and collapsed into unique sequences using a nearest-neighbor algorithm that merged closely related sequences. Alignment of CDR3 sequences to IMGT reference sequences was used to assign V, D and J gene segments. For a sequence to be retained, a match of at least six nucleotides was required to both a V gene segment and a J gene segment. A rearrangement counted as productive if the CDR3 had no stop codons and remained in frame with V and J, and every other rearrangement counted as non-productive. CDR3 was defined according to IMGT convention as the region running from the second conserved V-encoded cysteine to the conserved J-encoded phenylalanine. The earlier analysis of 500 to 750 of the donors excluded any sequence lacking an unambiguous match to a single V gene segment. In an earlier analysis of approximately 500 of the donors, a V segment was called functional when productive rearrangements were above 56.7%, and segregating when the standard deviation between donors exceeded 5%. To diagnose cytomegalovirus status from the catalog of TCR beta chain sequences, a statistical classification framework was built. A later analysis assigned V and J genes by comparing TCR nucleotide sequences with IMGT/GENE-DB human TR gene sequences. A later analysis assigned CDR3 sequences and most-parsimonious VDJ recombination scenarios with the TCRdist pipeline. In a later analysis, every TCR beta chain was defined by the combination of its CDR3 amino acid sequence and its V-gene family, and reads without a unique V-gene family were dropped. A later analysis removed nearly 600 highly shared, low-generation-probability nucleotide sequences to deal with suspected cross-contamination and a sequencing artifact. In a later analysis, a clonal expansion index for each public chain was calculated from normalized within-repertoire ranks of inferred template counts. In a later analysis, generation probabilities were computed using a VDJ recombination model fitted to out-of-frame rearrangements, and the results were checked against IGoR. Hypergeometric tests were used in a later analysis to score TCR-TCR, TCR-HLA and TCR-CMV co-occurrence, with a repertoire-size bias correction applied to the TCR pairs. A later analysis estimated false discovery rates by permuting HLA or CMV assignments 20 times. In a later analysis, co-occurring TCRs were grouped using DBSCAN, with TCRdist sequence similarity added in when clustering inside HLA-allele-positive subsets. Repertoires with fewer than 30,000 or more than 120,000 public chains, plus five repertoires with anomalous nucleotide sharing, were excluded from co-occurrence clustering. As stored in TCRdb, this immuneACCESS dataset retains in-frame rearrangements with V and J assigned. A fraction of the clones does not appear; measured against another copy, unresolved V genes explain less than half of the discrepancy, and the remainder lacks a known reason. The DNA was the basis for D and trimming; V, J and clone size are from that table. Counted in this sample were about 140,000 clones; around three quarters of them appeared once. The top ten clonotypes cover nearly 7% of the sample.

In regard to this clone: There is no known antigen for this receptor. Qualities for individual bases were not recorded, and no much larger clone is one base off.

Study-wide findings and limitations: Cytomegalovirus status was reported to be diagnosed by the classifier with high specificity and sensitivity in both the original and validation cohorts. A further reported finding was that TCR beta sequences accurately predicted the HLA-A and HLA-B alleles for most subjects in the first cohort. It was suggested by the authors that the approach could potentially be generalized to other disease states and immunological phenotypes. According to a later analysis, TCR association rates differed among HLA loci, with DRB1 alleles showing the most associated TCRs and HLA-C alleles showing the fewest. At a false discovery rate of 0.05, a later analysis linked 16,000 or so TCR beta sequences to specific HLA alleles. According to a later genetic analysis, donors in an Asian-associated ancestry cluster had fewer N-insertions in productive TCRs than the approximately 700-donor mean. In a later analysis, most CMV-associated TCR beta chains were found to appear HLA-restricted, with HLA associations seemingly driven largely by CMV exposure. Roughly uniform sequencing depth across donors was assumed in presence/absence analyses, although this assumption may not hold. The cohort was sequenced for TCR beta chains only, and without alpha or paired-chain data the features that could be detected were limited. Correlated functional status among segregating V segments might be attributable to linkage disequilibrium, but an unknown experimental factor could not be ruled out. Because HLA typing was missing for some donors at each locus, association tests included only the typed subset. Broadly in line with IMGT annotations, most TCR beta V segments showed up in productive rearrangements about 87% or about 30% of the time in an earlier analysis of 450 to 750 of the donors. A group of highly shared sequence variants was considered likely to be a technical artifact of the sequencing pipeline. A few of the identified cytomegalovirus-associated TCR beta chains were confirmed in vitro to be specific for cytomegalovirus antigens. The 87-base-pair reads could not distinguish some IMGT-functional V segments, including TRBV6-2 and TRBV6-3, so those segments were excluded. Strong co-occurrence of HLA alleles, especially DR and DQ, made assigning TCR associations to individual alleles difficult. A later analysis found that HLA-associated TCR beta chains were more clonally expanded and had lower generation probabilities than equally common non-associated chains. V-gene and J-gene trimming of TCR beta chains was associated with a missense DCLRE1C variant in a later genetic analysis, and the association was replicated in an independent cohort. For the cohort, immune exposure information was limited to CMV serostatus. A later analysis reported that several top co-occurrence clusters appeared linked to parvovirus B19, influenza, CMV and Epstein-Barr virus. A total of 150 or so TCR beta chains were listed by the study as associated with cytomegalovirus. The earlier analysis of some 560 of the donors excluded roughly 17 rarely observed V segments, including chromosome 9 orphons, because counts were too low. Most TCR sequences were observed very rarely across donors, whereas some public TCRs were present in many individuals.

Taken from cysteine to phenylalanine, the CDR3 has 13 residues. Only the CDR3 DNA is retained, 39 bases long and in frame from the first base. V was cut back by 3 bases and J by 8 bases, leaving a gap of 13 bases between them. Via the germline V gene, CDR1 is SGHTA and CDR2 FQGNSA. The cohort consisted of hundreds of healthy bone marrow donors. All cohort members were sampled while nominally healthy, although unrecorded immune exposures were likely present. The donor tested CMV seropositive, placing the donor among the approximately 290 seropositive members of the cohort. A peripheral blood sample was provided by each donor, and peripheral blood mononuclear cells were used for TCR beta sequencing. Genomic DNA extraction from the blood cell samples was performed with the Qiagen DNeasy Blood Extraction Kit.

This sequence uses TRBV7-2 and TRBJ1-1, with the D segment identity uncertain. This clonotype was sampled from a man aged 40-49 years in good health and CMV-seropositive. The specimen sequenced was PBMCs. The nucleotide sequence reads as follows: TGTGCCAGCAGCTTCAGCGGGGTAGAGGAAGCTTTCTTT. Translated, this gives CASSFSGVEEAFF.